This T cell receptor (beta chain) emerged from a study of T cells in localized non-small cell lung cancer. The CDR3 is 13 amino acids. The V end was cut by 4 bases, the J end by 9 bases, with 13 bases between. Germline V gene lookup returns CDR1 LNHDA and CDR2 SQIVND (reference sequence). Here immunoSEQ multiplex PCR was the method, and the copy in TCRdb shows in-frame clones only, minus some. The table records about 57,000 clones, approximately 89% of them present only once. Overall study findings and caveats: Analysis by sequencing included only one tumor region, so heterogeneity remains possible. Detection in adjacent lung was observed for a median around 55 of the top 100 tumor clones. Tumor showed lower T cell clonality than uninvolved adjacent lung, where it was highest.

As to this clone: Its antigen remains unknown.

The chain employs TRBV19 and TRBJ2-1; D could derive from TRBD1 or TRBD2 (5 bases each). The TCR originated in a man aged 40 to 70 with stage I lung adenocarcinoma. The input for sequencing was peripheral blood, taken before any cancer treatment. The CDR3 nucleotides are TGTGCCAGTAGTACGAGGTCAGGGAGTGAGCAGTTCTTC. This gives the protein CASSTRSGSEQFF.